This T cell receptor (beta chain) emerged from a study of blood T cell repertoires in COVID-19. Study in general: From T cells, B-cell-depleted T cells, or PBMCs came the material, which was cDNA or gDNA.

Method: immunoSEQ multiplex PCR; TCRdb's copy keeps in-frame clones and lacks some. The sample contains hundreds of thousands of clones, about 87% of which appear only once. This CDR3 is built from 14 residues. In germline, CDR1 is KGHSH, CDR2 LQKENI. The V end was cut by 9 bases, the J end by 0 bases, with 14 bases between. Participant age was roughly 18 to 90 years, and participants resided in 20 to 30 US areas. V and J are TRBV18 and TRBJ1-2, with D possibly TRBD1 on 5 matching bases. Sequencing was done on a sample of PBMCs or T cells enriched from blood (not recorded which). This TCR was recovered from a woman aged 50 to 60 who had recovered from COVID-19. CDR3 coding DNA: TGTGCCAGTAAAACTTTGGACACTAACTATGGCTACACCTTC. Translating it yields CASKTLDTNYGYTF.